Only a few counts were recorded for the clone carrying this T cell receptor (beta chain). Antigen specificity is unknown. This entry comes from a study of human T cells and chemical hapten exposure. In the study overall: Each week of the roughly 24-week study, patients had diphenylcyclopropenone applied to the scalp.

Time point meaning: patch test 1, 2 weeks after DPC sensitization. Described treatment: therapeutic diphenylcyclopropenone sensitization with weekly scalp DPC. From the RACE reads, TCRdb called clonotypes with MiXCR, one entry per CDR3 protein. The table lists 350,000 or so distinct CDR3 sequences, roughly 6.9% of them singletons. Findings and limits, study-wide: Every donor had alopecia, and their immune response may therefore differ from healthy people's. More PT1 expanded TCRs went with higher patch test scores.

There are 15 residues in the CDR3. CDR1 MNHEY and CDR2 SVGAGI come from the germline V gene. V was pared by 0 bases and J by 10 bases, with 13 bases between. The sequence was obtained from a woman aged 18-35 years with alopecia areata. Some clones in this sample may be carry-over from other donors' samples. This chain uses TRBV6-5 with TRBJ1-6; D is unresolved. Sequences were derived from whole blood, sampled in connection with sensitization to the hapten diphenylcyclopropenone (DPC). CDR3: CASSYSPEFDSPLHF. The CDR3 DNA is TGTGCCAGCAGTTACTCTCCCGAATTTGACTCACCCCTCCACTTT.